The 5 T cell receptor beta chains given below trace back to one sample, sequenced in a study of blood T cell repertoires in COVID-19. The repertoire was sequenced with immunoSEQ multiplex PCR; TCRdb's copy has only in-frame clones and lacks some. The sample includes approximately 300,000 clones, roughly 90% of them seen just once. The specimen sequenced was peripheral blood. The receptors come from a man younger than 35 who had recovered from COVID-19.

The V call is TRBV5-1, the J call TRBJ2-5, with TRBD2 matching 11 bases. The V segment lost 3 bases and the J segment 3 bases; nucleotides outside the gene matches: 4. Germline V lookup: CDR1 SGHRS, CDR2 YFSETQ. The CDR3 length is 15 residues. The CDR3 region is CASSWGSGGEETQYF. CDR3 nucleotide sequence: TGCGCCAGCAGCTGGGGTAGCGGGGGGGAAGAGACCCAGTACTTC.

DNA of the CDR3: TGTGCCAGCAGCATGGACAGGGGGCTAGGAAACACTGAAGCTTTCTTT. Amino acid sequence: CASSMDRGLGNTEAFF. This chain links TRBV5-6 with TRBJ1-1, with 11 nucleotides matching TRBD1. With V trimmed by 4 bases and J by 2 bases, 7 bases remained unmatched. The germline V gene encodes CDR1 SGHDT and CDR2 YYEEEE. This CDR3 is 16 amino acids long. Full variable domain (missing parts from reference TRBV5-6 and TRBJ1-1): DAGVTQSPTHLIKTRGQQVTLRCSPKSGHDTVSWYQQALGQGPQFIFQYYEEEERQRGNFPDRFSGHQFPNYSSELNVNALLLGDSALYLCASSMDRGLGNTEAFFGQGTRLTVV.

The chain joins TRBV4-1 to TRBJ2-1; possibly TRBD2 for D (6 bases). CDR3 length: 16 amino acids. Per germline, CDR1 MGHRA and CDR2 YSYEKL. Trimming left V 3 bases short and J 7 bases short, with 19 bases between. CDR3 in amino acids: CASSQGTPTDPNEQFF. The CDR3, as DNA: TGCGCCAGCAGCCAGGGGACTCCCACCGACCCGAATGAGCAGTTCTTC.

The chain carries TRBV5-1 and TRBJ1-1; 9 positions agree with TRBD1. Trimming removed 3 bases from V and 10 bases from J; junction bases left unmatched: 13. CDR3 size: 15 residues. The V gene's germline CDR1 is SGHRS and CDR2 YFSETQ. For the CDR3, the DNA is TGCGCCAGCAGCTCCAACCCCGCAACGGACAGGGGAGCTTTCTTT. The encoded protein is CASSSNPATDRGAFF.

The rearrangement joins TRBV6-6 to TRBJ1-3; D is ambiguous. CDR1 MNHNY and CDR2 SVGAGI come from the germline V gene (reference sequence). V dropped 0 bases and J dropped 0 bases, with 9 bases sitting between them. This CDR3 is 16 amino acids long. DNA of the CDR3: TGTGCCAGCAGTTACTCGACATTGAGCTCTGGAAACACCATATATTTT. It codes for CASSYSTLSSGNTIYF.